This entry lists 12 T cell receptor beta chains sequenced from one sample in a study of T cell responses to AZD1222 COVID-19 vaccine. Clones were read by immunoSEQ multiplex PCR, and TCRdb kept only the in-frame ones, dropping some. Altogether fewer than 55,000 clones are present, 90% being singletons, with the ten largest covering about 40%. This specimen consisted of peripheral blood, obtained 28 days after the second AZD1222 dose. The receptors here all came from an adult who received the AZD1222 COVID-19 vaccine.

This clone was counted a few times. The chain joins TRBV6-1 to TRBJ1-1, with D hard to call. The CDR3 spans 14 residues. Germline V gene sequence: CDR1 MNHNS, CDR2 SASEGT. V lost 2 bases and J lost 0, with 7 bases in between. CDR3 coding DNA: TGTGCCAGCAGTGAAAGCGAACTGAACACTGAAGCTTTCTTT. It specifies CASSESELNTEAFF.

J is TRBJ1-2 and V is TRBV7-2; 7 positions match TRBD1. The CDR3 totals 14 residues. Germline V gene lookup returns CDR1 SGHTA and CDR2 FQGNSA. The J segment lost 4 bases and the V segment lost 3 bases, leaving 5 bases of the junction unmatched. In DNA, the CDR3 is TGTGCCAGCAGCTTTACCGACAGGGCCTATGGCTACACCTTC. Its protein is CASSFTDRAYGYTF.

The V gene is TRBV10-1, the J gene TRBJ1-1, with D perhaps TRBD1 (5 bases). There are 14 residues in the CDR3. V was cut by 0 bases and J by 8 bases, with 13 bases left in between. Germline CDR1 WNHNN, CDR2 SYGVQD (reference sequence). CDR3 amino acids: CASSESRTLGEAFF. DNA of the CDR3: TGCGCCAGCAGTGAGTCGAGGACATTAGGAGAAGCTTTCTTT.

The chain combines TRBV6-5 with TRBJ1-5; D is perhaps TRBD1 (6 bases). Germline CDR1 is MNHEY and CDR2 is SVGAGI. The CDR3 extends over 15 amino acids. V shed 10 bases and J shed 3 bases, with 19 bases lying between them. This CDR3 reads CATGVGAGANQPQHF. The CDR3 DNA is TGTGCCACCGGGGTAGGGGCGGGGGCCAATCAGCCCCAGCATTTT.

The chain joins TRBV5-4 to TRBJ2-5, with 7 bases that match TRBD2. V shed 5 bases and J 3 bases; nucleotides not matched to a gene: 19. Germline V gene sequence: CDR1 SGHNT, CDR2 YYREEE (reference sequence). The CDR3 consists of 18 residues. CDR3 protein: CASRVMGRPFGGEETQYF. The CDR3 DNA reads TGTGCCAGCAGGGTAATGGGCCGGCCTTTTGGGGGGGAAGAGACCCAGTACTTC.

The chain couples TRBV9 to TRBJ1-6; 11 positions agree with TRBD1. The CDR3 is 16 amino acids. V dropped 4 bases and J dropped 4; count of bases not matched to a gene: 4. Germline values: CDR1 SGDLS, CDR2 YYNGEE. CDR3 residues: CASSRGDRGYNSPLHF. The DNA of the CDR3 is TGTGCCAGCAGCCGCGGGGACAGGGGGTATAATTCACCCCTCCACTTT.

J is TRBJ2-5 and V is TRBV3-1 (or the pseudogene TRBV3-2); 11 nucleotides line up with TRBD2. J lost 1 base, V lost 1 base, and 5 bases had no gene match. The germline V gene encodes CDR1 LGHDT and CDR2 YNNKEL (reference sequence). This CDR3 region has 17 residues. DNA of the CDR3: TGTGCCAGCAGCCAAGGACTAGCGGGACCTAGCCAAGAGACCCAGTACTTC. Translating gives CASSQGLAGPSQETQYF.

The chain is built from TRBV6-5 and TRBJ2-2; D gene unclear. CDR3 length: 12 residues. Trimming left V 6 bases short and J 4 bases short, with 6 bases between. Germline values: CDR1 MNHEY, CDR2 SVGAGI. The CDR3 DNA reads TGTGCCAGCAGACACGTCACCGGGGAGCTGTTTTTT. Translating it yields CASRHVTGELFF.

The J gene is TRBJ2-7, the V gene TRBV6-2 or TRBV6-3, with 7 bases identical to TRBD1. CDR1 MNHEY and CDR2 SVGEGT come from the germline V gene. Losses at the gene ends were 3 bases for V and 6 bases for J; bases not matched to a gene: 8. This CDR3 comprises 14 residues. The CDR3 loop is CASSYVVGGGEQYF. DNA of the CDR3: TGTGCCAGCAGTTATGTCGTAGGGGGCGGCGAGCAGTACTTC.

In DNA form, the CDR3 reads TGTGCCAGCAGCTTATTTAACAGACCAGACAATGAGCAGTTCTTC. Translation: CASSLFNRPDNEQFF. The chain combines TRBV7-7 with TRBJ2-1; D not resolved. The CDR3 is 15 residues long. From germline, CDR1 is SSHAT and CDR2 FNYEAQ (reference sequence). V dropped 2 bases and J dropped 5 bases, with 13 bases sitting between them.

The chain joins TRBV18 to TRBJ2-7, with no clear D. The V and J ends lost 3 bases and 6 bases respectively, with 21 bases between them. The CDR3 extends over 16 amino acids. CDR1 is KGHSH and CDR2 is LQKENI in the germline V gene. The CDR3 loop reads CASSPLSSETLGEQYF. DNA of the CDR3: TGTGCCAGCTCACCGTTAAGTTCGGAAACACTCGGCGAGCAGTACTTC. Combining the CDR3 with reference TRBV18 and TRBJ2-7 gives the whole variable domain NAGVMQNPRHLVRRRGQEARLRCSPMKGHSHVYWYRQLPEEGLKFMVYLQKENIIDESGMPKERFSAEFPKEGPSILRIQQVVRGDSAAYFCASSPLSSETLGEQYFGPGTRLTVT.

The chain carries TRBV2 and TRBJ1-5; no clear D gene. V lost 3 bases and J 0 bases, leaving 3 bases between the germline ends. CDR1 SNHLY and CDR2 FYNNEI come from the germline V gene. This CDR3 comprises 13 residues. CDR3 DNA sequence: TGTGCCAGCAGTGAGGTTAGCAATCAGCCCCAGCATTTT. It codes for CASSEVSNQPQHF.